Shown below are 20 T cell receptor beta chains from a single sample sequenced in a study of memory CD4+ T cells and cytomegalovirus serostatus. The sort gate was single viable CD3+CD4+CD8-CD45RO+ cells for memory CD4+ T cells. Clones were sequenced by immunoSEQ multiplex PCR, and TCRdb holds only the in-frame ones, with some missing. The sample holds 40,000 or so clones; over 60% are singletons and the top ten take approximately 0.78%. The sample comprised memory CD4+ T cells from blood. Source of these receptors: an adult in good health and CMV-seronegative.

This rearrangement joins TRBV5-1 to TRBJ1-4; D is ambiguous. Germline CDR1 SGHRS, CDR2 YFSETQ. The CDR3 length is 14 residues. Trimming took off 0 bases at V and 7 bases at J, with 10 bases between the two ends. The CDR3 sequence: CASSLGQVGEKLFF. The CDR3 DNA reads as TGCGCCAGCAGCTTGGGTCAGGTCGGTGAAAAACTGTTTTTT. The complete variable domain, with remaining parts taken from reference TRBV5-1 and TRBJ1-4, reads KAGVTQTPRYLIKTRGQQVTLSCSPISGHRSVSWYQQTPGQGLQFLFEYFSETQRNKGNFPGRFSGRQFSNSRSEMNVSTLELGDSALYLCASSLGQVGEKLFFGSGTQLSVL.

The rearrangement joins TRBV30 to TRBJ1-3, with 7 nucleotides matching TRBD1. This CDR3 comprises 15 residues. The junction had 9 bases not matched to a gene; V was cut back by 3 bases and J by 4 bases. Germline V gene sequence: CDR1 GTSNPN, CDR2 SVGIG (reference sequence). The CDR3 is CAWSPGQKFGNTIYF. In nucleotides, the CDR3 is TGTGCCTGGAGCCCGGGACAGAAATTCGGAAACACCATATATTTT.

The chain recombines TRBV7-6 with TRBJ1-3; D is ambiguous. Trimming took off 1 base at V and 0 bases at J, with 10 bases between the two ends. The CDR3 extends over 16 amino acids. Germline-derived CDR1 and CDR2 are SGHVS and FNYEAQ. In DNA, the CDR3 is TGTGCCAGCAGCTTAGTAGGTCCGATCTCTGGAAACACCATATATTTT. It specifies CASSLVGPISGNTIYF.

V is TRBV15 and J is TRBJ1-4; tentative D call: TRBD1 (5 bases). Per germline, CDR1 LNHNV and CDR2 YYDKDF (reference sequence). The CDR3 totals 14 residues. The V end was cut by 5 bases, the J end by 4 bases, with 11 bases between. In nucleotides, the CDR3 is TGTGCCACCAGCTTCCTGACAGATAATGAAAAACTGTTTTTT. Amino acids: CATSFLTDNEKLFF.

The chain carries TRBV5-1 and TRBJ1-1; D gene ambiguous. Trimming took off 0 bases at V and 6 bases at J, with 12 bases between the two ends. CDR3 size: 14 residues. The germline gives CDR1 SGHRS, CDR2 YFSETQ. The chain's CDR3 is CASSLGPDPPEAFF. The CDR3 region has the DNA TGCGCCAGCAGCTTGGGTCCAGACCCACCTGAAGCTTTCTTT.

The V and J genes are TRBV5-5 and TRBJ2-7; TRBD1 is a possible D gene (6 bases). V was shortened by 4 bases and J by 4 bases, with 9 bases between the two germline ends. The CDR3 has 12 residues. Germline V lookup: CDR1 SGHKS, CDR2 YYEKEE (reference sequence). In DNA form, the CDR3 reads TGTGCCAGCAGCGTGGACAGATACGAGCAGTACTTC. Amino acid sequence: CASSVDRYEQYF.

This chain joins TRBV6-1 and TRBJ1-1, with 9 bases identical to TRBD1. V lost 4 bases and J lost 5; bases outside the gene matches: 5. Germline V gene sequence: CDR1 MNHNS, CDR2 SASEGT. The CDR3 loop spans 14 amino acids. The CDR3 spells CASSGQGGATEAFF. CDR3 in DNA: TGTGCCAGCAGTGGACAGGGGGGTGCGACTGAAGCTTTCTTT.

This chain uses TRBV5-5 with TRBJ1-3; D is unclear. V was trimmed by 0 bases and J by 1 base, leaving 8 bases between them. CDR3 length equals 15 residues. Germline CDR1 SGHKS, CDR2 YYEKEE (reference sequence). CDR3 sequence (DNA): TGTGCCAGCAGCTTGGATAGCCTGTCTGGAAACACCATATATTTT. Protein: CASSLDSLSGNTIYF.

The gene calls are TRBV2 and TRBJ2-7; a possible D gene is TRBD1 (5 bases). V was cut by 3 bases and J by 2 bases, with 14 bases left in between. Germline assignment: CDR1 SNHLY and CDR2 FYNNEI. This CDR3 comprises 15 residues. The CDR3 loop reads CASSEGWGRAYEQYF. The CDR3 bases are TGTGCCAGCAGTGAGGGGTGGGGCCGAGCCTACGAGCAGTACTTC.

This chain connects TRBV6-1 to TRBJ2-1; tentative D call: TRBD2 (7 bases). CDR3 length equals 14 residues. V lost 8 bases and J 8 bases, leaving 19 bases between the germline ends. Germline V gene lookup returns CDR1 MNHNS and CDR2 SASEGT. CDR3 sequence: CASELGGGQYEQFF. In DNA form, the CDR3 reads TGTGCCAGCGAACTAGGGGGGGGCCAGTATGAGCAGTTCTTC.

The V call is TRBV5-1, the J call TRBJ1-2; D is uncertain. The V end lost 0 bases, the J end lost 0 bases, and 9 bases lay between the germline ends. Germline-derived CDR1 and CDR2 are SGHRS and YFSETQ. The CDR3 covers 15 residues. The DNA for the CDR3 is TGCGCCAGCAGCTTGGGGCGGGGTACTAACTATGGCTACACCTTC. Encoded protein: CASSLGRGTNYGYTF.

The rearrangement links TRBV27 to TRBJ1-2; tentative D call: TRBD1 (5 bases). Between the trimmed V and J ends, which lost 4 bases and 4 bases, there was a span of 7 bases. Per the germline V gene, CDR1 is MNHEY and CDR2 is SMNVEV (reference sequence). The CDR3 runs 12 residues. This CDR3 reads CASSSQGYGYTF. CDR3 DNA: TGTGCCAGCAGTTCTCAGGGCTATGGCTACACCTTC.

The chain couples TRBV11-2 to TRBJ2-5; the match to TRBD1 covers 8 bases. Trimming cost V 2 bases and J 4 bases; bases outside gene matches: 6. Germline V lookup: CDR1 SGHAT, CDR2 FQNNGV. The CDR3 extends over 15 amino acids. The CDR3 nucleotides are TGTGCCAGCAGCTTAAACCCAACAGGGGGAGAGACCCAGTACTTC. Encoded protein: CASSLNPTGGETQYF.

The gene calls are TRBV19 and TRBJ2-7, with D tentatively TRBD1 (6 bases). The CDR3 covers 13 residues. In germline, CDR1 is LNHDA, CDR2 SQIVND (reference sequence). Trimming took off 8 bases at V and 3 bases at J, with 14 bases between the two ends. The CDR3 DNA reads TGTGCCAGTTCCTTCAGGGACAACTACGAGCAGTACTTC. This translates into CASSFRDNYEQYF.

This clone was seen just once. This rearrangement joins TRBV2 to TRBJ1-1; the D is unclear. From germline, CDR1 is SNHLY and CDR2 FYNNEI. The CDR3 contains 11 residues. Trimming shortened V by 10 bases and J by 6 bases, and 12 bases separated the two germline ends. Here the CDR3 DNA reads TGTGCCATCCTCACCGGGGCTGAAGCTTTCTTT. Translating it yields CAILTGAEAFF.

The genes are TRBV6-5 and TRBJ1-2; tentative D call: TRBD1 (5 bases). From germline, CDR1 is MNHEY and CDR2 SVGAGI. Trimming removed 6 bases at V and 2 bases at J, with 13 bases between. The CDR3 totals 14 residues. CDR3 region: CASRTIGGNYGYTF. The CDR3, as DNA: TGTGCCAGCAGAACGATTGGGGGGAACTATGGCTACACCTTC.

The gene calls are TRBV11-2 and TRBJ2-7; TRBD1 matches at 8 bases. CDR1 and CDR2 (germline): SGHAT, FQNNGV. With 0 bases clipped from V and 3 bases from J, the junction kept 4 bases outside the gene matches. The CDR3 runs 15 residues. The CDR3 region has the DNA TGTGCCAGCAGCTTAGATGGGACAGGCGACTACGAGCAGTACTTC. It translates to CASSLDGTGDYEQYF.

V usage is TRBV19 and J usage is TRBJ2-2; unclear D gene. The V end was cut by 0 bases, the J end by 1 base, with 6 bases between. The CDR3 is made up of 15 amino acids. Germline V gene lookup returns CDR1 LNHDA and CDR2 SQIVND (reference sequence). The CDR3 is CASSIDSLNTGELFF. Written as DNA, the CDR3 is TGTGCCAGTAGTATAGACAGCTTGAACACCGGGGAGCTGTTTTTT.

The rearrangement joins TRBV12-1 to TRBJ2-4; the table's TRBD2 call for D was not verified on the DNA. TRBV12-1 counts as a pseudogene. This CDR3 contains 14 residues. The CDR3 DNA follows: TGTGCCAGCAGCTTTTCCGCGGCCAAAAACATTCAGTACTTC. This encodes CASSFSAAKNIQYF.

The rearrangement links TRBV7-9 to TRBJ2-5; tentative D call: TRBD2 (5 bases). With 6 bases removed from V and 5 bases from J, the gap between germline ends came to 13 bases. The CDR3 length is 13 residues. The germline V gene encodes CDR1 SEHNR and CDR2 FQNEAQ (reference sequence). CDR3 bases: TGTGCCAGCAGAAGGGATCGCGGGGAGACCCAGTACTTC. Amino acids: CASRRDRGETQYF.